The clone carrying this T cell receptor beta chain was found once. Measured with immunoSEQ multiplex PCR; TCRdb has only the in-frame clones, and not every one. The repertoire consists of around 310,000 clones, with around 92% occurring once and the leading ten covering roughly a tenth. The CDR3 has 15 residues. V was shortened by 3 bases and J by 4 bases, with 15 bases between the two germline ends. CDR1 and CDR2 (germline): SEHNR, FQNEAQ (reference sequence). Enrollees, about 18 to 90 years old, lived in some 24 US areas. Cohort 3 donors were reported recovered after two negative PCRs, clearance, or symptom resolution. This specimen comes from a study of blood T cell repertoires in COVID-19. On the study more broadly: Some COVID-19 samples were acute and others convalescent; all came from the United States, Italy and Spain. From T cells, B-cell-depleted T cells, or PBMCs came the material, which was cDNA or gDNA.

The receptor's source is a woman in her thirties who had recovered from COVID-19. The sequenced sample was PBMCs or T cells enriched from blood (not recorded which). This chain joins TRBV7-9 and TRBJ2-5, with D possibly TRBD1 on 7 matching bases. CDR3 region: CASSFNRGGVETQYF. The CDR3 bases are TGTGCCAGCAGCTTCAACAGGGGAGGTGTAGAGACCCAGTACTTC.